The 2 T cell receptor beta chains below were found in one sample sequenced in a study of CDR3 diversity in severe acne. TCRdb used MiXCR to reprocess the PCR reads, holding one entry per CDR3 protein. This table holds some 85,000 distinct CDR3 sequences, approximately 54% found once. Sequenced material: blood. These receptors were collected from a male donor with severe acne vulgaris.

The chain links TRBV5-1 to TRBJ1-1; TRBD1 matches 7 bases. This CDR3 comprises 14 residues. With 2 bases clipped from V and 3 bases from J, the junction kept 4 bases outside the gene matches. Germline V lookup: CDR1 SGHRS, CDR2 YFSETQ. In DNA form, the CDR3 reads TGCGCCAGCAGCTTTACAGGGGCCGACACTGAAGCTTTCTTT. Translating gives CASSFTGADTEAFF.

This clonotype was found a few times. This chain connects TRBV19 to TRBJ2-5, with 8 bases matching TRBD1. With V trimmed by 9 bases and J by 4 bases, 1 base remained unmatched. The CDR3 extends over 11 amino acids. Germline V CDR1 and CDR2: LNHDA, SQIVND (reference sequence). The CDR3: CASRGLETQYF. The CDR3, as DNA: TGTGCCAGCAGGGGGCTAGAGACCCAGTACTTC.